One and the same sample provided the 20 T cell receptor beta chains below, sequenced in a study of early T cells in non-severe SARS-CoV-2 infection. From the 5' RACE reads, TCRdb called clonotypes with MiXCR, one entry per CDR3 protein. The table records more than 65,000 distinct CDR3 sequences, about 12% of them present only once. The sequencing input was whole blood. These receptors originate from an adult who was a healthcare worker with PCR-confirmed SARS-CoV-2 infection or an uninfected control (not recorded which).

This clonotype was seen ten or more times. The rearrangement links TRBV6-5 to TRBJ1-5; D remains unclear. The CDR3 has 13 residues. V dropped 3 bases and J dropped 3 bases, with 6 bases sitting between them. Looked up from germline, CDR1 is MNHEY and CDR2 is SVGAGI. The CDR3 bases are TGTGCCAGCAGTTATAAGACCAATCAGCCCCAGCATTTT. The encoded protein is CASSYKTNQPQHF.

The CDR3 region is CSAGTAFDQPQHF. The CDR3 bases are TGCAGTGCTGGGACAGCATTTGATCAGCCCCAGCATTTT. The chain recombines TRBV20-1 with TRBJ1-5; 7 bases are a match to TRBD1. Germline lookup yields CDR1 DFQATT and CDR2 SNEGSKA (reference sequence). V lost 5 bases, J lost 5 bases, and 6 bases stayed unmatched. The CDR3 has 13 residues.

This clonotype showed up many times. This rearrangement joins TRBV28 to TRBJ1-1; D possibly corresponds to TRBD1 (5 bases). This CDR3 is built from 13 residues. The germline gives CDR1 MDHEN, CDR2 SYDVKM. Trimming removed 7 bases at V and 5 bases at J, with 14 bases between. The CDR3 DNA is TGTGCCAGCATTTACCCCGGGGGGACTGAAGCTTTCTTT. Protein product: CASIYPGGTEAFF.

This chain joins TRBV28 and TRBJ1-5, with D unresolved. CDR3 length: 13 residues. Germline V lookup: CDR1 MDHEN, CDR2 SYDVKM. V was shortened by 5 bases and J by 4 bases, with 9 bases between the two germline ends. CDR3 protein: CASSVQLNQPQHF. CDR3 sequence (DNA): TGTGCCAGCAGTGTACAGTTAAATCAGCCCCAGCATTTT.

This clonotype occurred many times. Here the CDR3 DNA reads TGTGCCAGCAGTTTGGACTACCACCAAGAGACCCAGTACTTC. Translated, it gives CASSLDYHQETQYF. The genes are TRBV6-6 and TRBJ2-5, with D perhaps TRBD2 (6 bases). V lost 4 bases to trimming and J lost 0 bases, with 9 bases between them. Germline loops: CDR1 MNHNY, CDR2 SVGAGI (reference sequence). CDR3 length: 14 amino acids.

This clonotype was seen repeatedly, ten times or more. This chain joins TRBV11-2 and TRBJ1-2; D remains unclear. Germline V lookup: CDR1 SGHAT, CDR2 FQNNGV. The CDR3 is 13 residues long. V was shortened by 2 bases and J by 2 bases, with 6 bases between the two germline ends. CDR3: CASSLIANYGYTF. Written as DNA, the CDR3 is TGTGCCAGCAGCTTAATTGCAAACTATGGCTACACCTTC.

The table lists this clonotype with many counts. The chain is built from TRBV20-1 and TRBJ1-1; the D is unclear. Germline CDR1 is DFQATT and CDR2 is SNEGSKA (reference sequence). Between the trimmed V and J ends, which lost 6 bases and 3 bases, there was a span of 14 bases. The CDR3 is 13 amino acids. CDR3 DNA sequence: TGCAGTGCACTCAACCCAGGATACACTGAAGCTTTCTTT. Translation gives CSALNPGYTEAFF.

This clonotype was observed a few times. This rearrangement joins TRBV4-2 to TRBJ1-1, with D hard to call. The germline CDR1 and CDR2 sequences are LGHNA and YNFKEQ. This CDR3 contains 14 residues. Trimming pared 6 bases from V and 1 base from J, leaving 12 bases between. The CDR3 region has the DNA TGTGCCAGCAGTCAACCCAGGCGGAACACTGAAGCTTTCTTT. It translates to CASSQPRRNTEAFF.

The DNA for the CDR3 is TGTGCCAGCAGCCAAAGGGGACAGCCCCAGCATTTT. Its protein is CASSQRGQPQHF. The chain combines TRBV7-6 with TRBJ1-5; TRBD1 might be the D (5 bases). Germline V gene data show CDR1 as SGHVS and CDR2 as FNYEAQ. The CDR3 totals 12 residues. Trimming stripped 5 bases from V and 7 bases from J, with 9 bases between.

This clonotype came up many times. This chain uses TRBV12-5 with TRBJ1-5, with unresolved D. This CDR3 is built from 17 residues. V was trimmed by 2 bases and J by 10 bases, leaving 24 bases between them. Germline CDR1 LGHNT, CDR2 FRNRAP. CDR3 residues: CASGLNPSADALNPQHF. The CDR3 DNA reads TGTGCTAGTGGTTTGAATCCTTCAGCGGACGCCTTAAATCCCCAGCATTTT.

This clonotype has at least ten counts. The chain uses TRBV6-5 and TRBJ2-7, with D unclear. V was trimmed by 2 bases and J by 2 bases, leaving 7 bases between them. Germline assignment: CDR1 MNHEY and CDR2 SVGAGI. The CDR3 sequence is 13 residues long. The CDR3 DNA reads as TGTGCCAGCAGTTACCCCGGAACCTACGAGCAGTACTTC. Its protein product is CASSYPGTYEQYF.

This clonotype was counted ten times or more. The gene calls are TRBV18 and TRBJ2-7, with 14 bases lining up with TRBD2. Trimming removed 2 bases from V and 6 bases from J; junction bases left unmatched: 3. Germline lookup yields CDR1 KGHSH and CDR2 LQKENI. CDR3 length: 15 amino acids. CDR3 nucleotide sequence: TGTGCCAGCTCACCAGGGACTAGCGGGAGCTCCGAGCAGTACTTC. It yields the protein CASSPGTSGSSEQYF.

In this sample, this clonotype turned up many times. The chain uses TRBV19 and TRBJ2-4; 8 nucleotides agree with TRBD2. The CDR3 covers 13 residues. Germline CDR1 LNHDA, CDR2 SQIVND (reference sequence). V was pared by 5 bases and J by 6 bases, with 3 bases of the junction left unmatched. CDR3 coding DNA: TGTGCCAGTAGTGGAAGCGGGAGAAACATTCAGTACTTC. Protein: CASSGSGRNIQYF.

This clonotype was found many times. The J gene is TRBJ2-1, the V gene TRBV19, with 7 bases aligning to TRBD2. V was clipped by 8 bases and J by 0 bases; unmatched bases: 10. This CDR3 comprises 16 residues. Germline-derived CDR1 and CDR2 are LNHDA and SQIVND (reference sequence). The CDR3 here is CASGSKAGSSYNEQFF. CDR3 sequence (DNA): TGTGCCAGTGGCTCCAAAGCGGGGAGCTCCTACAATGAGCAGTTCTTC.

The chain combines TRBV10-3 with TRBJ2-1; D gene ambiguous. Trimming stripped 3 bases from V and 8 bases from J, with 8 bases between. The CDR3 is 12 residues long. Germline loops: CDR1 ENHRY, CDR2 SYGVKD. CDR3 nucleotides: TGTGCCATCAGTGAAGGTCTCCATGAGCAGTTCTTC. This translates into CAISEGLHEQFF.

This clonotype was seen ten or more times. V gene TRBV6-5 combines with J gene TRBJ1-6, with 8 bases matching TRBD1. The CDR3 has 15 residues. CDR1 is MNHEY and CDR2 is SVGAGI in the germline V gene. The V segment lost 7 bases and the J segment 7 bases; nucleotides outside the gene matches: 9. The CDR3: CASNPSTGGNSPLHF. For the CDR3, the DNA is TGTGCCAGCAACCCAAGCACAGGGGGGAATTCACCCCTCCACTTT.

Concerning this clonotype: Lacking the conserved final phenylalanine or tryptophan, this CDR3 likely reflects a read error. Because the CDR3's place on the DNA is in doubt, the DNA is left out and the CDR3 is given as listed by TCRdb. Here the CDR3 reads CVSRPVIAGDD. The V call is TRBV4-3, the J call TRBJ2-1; the table names TRBD2, a call not compared with the DNA. In germline, CDR1 is LGHNA, CDR2 YSLEER. The CDR3 totals 11 residues, both ends included.

Worth noting for this clonotype: This may come from a read error, since a much larger clone is one base off. The chain couples TRBV5-1 to TRBJ2-5; TRBD1 might be the D (6 bases). This CDR3 spans 14 amino acids. In germline, CDR1 is SGHRS, CDR2 YFSETQ. CDR3 in DNA: TGCGCCAGCAACTTGGGTGGACAGATAGAGACCCAGTACTTC. As protein: CASNLGGQIETQYF. The full variable domain, rest sourced from reference TRBV5-1 and TRBJ2-5, is KAGVTQTPRYLIKTRGQQVTLSCSPISGHRSVSWYQQTPGQGLQFLFEYFSETQRNKGNFPGRFSGRQFSNSRSEMNVSTLELGDSALYLCASNLGGQIETQYFGPGTRLLVL.

This clonotype was seen repeatedly, ten times or more. The chain employs TRBV9 and TRBJ2-2, with no clear D. V gave up 4 bases and J gave up 7 bases, with 11 bases separating them. The CDR3 length is 13 residues. Germline CDR1 reads SGDLS; CDR2 reads YYNGEE. Written as DNA, the CDR3 is TGTGCCAGCAGCCCTTCACCAATCGGGGAGCTGTTTTTT. Its translation is CASSPSPIGELFF.

This clonotype was found many times. The J gene is TRBJ2-5, the V gene TRBV28; possibly TRBD2 for D (5 bases). Germline loops: CDR1 MDHEN, CDR2 SYDVKM. The CDR3 totals 14 residues. Trimming removed 6 bases from V and 3 bases from J, with 14 bases in between. The CDR3 DNA sequence: TGTGCCAGCAGCATTCTAGCCAACGAAGAGACCCAGTACTTC. The encoded protein is CASSILANEETQYF.